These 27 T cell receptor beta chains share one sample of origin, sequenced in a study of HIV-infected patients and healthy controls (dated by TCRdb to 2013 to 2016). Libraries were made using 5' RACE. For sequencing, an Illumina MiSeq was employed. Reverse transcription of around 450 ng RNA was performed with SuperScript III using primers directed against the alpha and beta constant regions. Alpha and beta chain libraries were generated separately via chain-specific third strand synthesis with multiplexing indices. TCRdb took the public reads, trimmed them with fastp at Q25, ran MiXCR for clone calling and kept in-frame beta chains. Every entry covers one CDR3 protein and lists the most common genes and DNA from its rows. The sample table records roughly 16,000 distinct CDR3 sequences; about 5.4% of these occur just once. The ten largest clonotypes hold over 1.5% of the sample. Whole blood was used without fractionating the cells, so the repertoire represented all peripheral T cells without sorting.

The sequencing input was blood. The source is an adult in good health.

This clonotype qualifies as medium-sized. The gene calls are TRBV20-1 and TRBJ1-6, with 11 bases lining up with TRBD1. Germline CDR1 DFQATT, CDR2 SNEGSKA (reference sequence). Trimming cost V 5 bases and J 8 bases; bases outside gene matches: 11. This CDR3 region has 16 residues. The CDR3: CSAPRTGGGFDSPLHF. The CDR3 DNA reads TGCAGTGCTCCCAGGACAGGGGGCGGTTTTGATTCACCCCTCCACTTT.

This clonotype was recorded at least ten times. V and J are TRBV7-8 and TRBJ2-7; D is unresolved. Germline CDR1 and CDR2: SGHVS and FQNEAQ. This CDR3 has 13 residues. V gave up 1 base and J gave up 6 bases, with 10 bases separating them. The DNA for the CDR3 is TGTGCCAGCAGCTTAGTGTCCAGCGCCGAGCAGTACTTC. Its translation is CASSLVSSAEQYF.

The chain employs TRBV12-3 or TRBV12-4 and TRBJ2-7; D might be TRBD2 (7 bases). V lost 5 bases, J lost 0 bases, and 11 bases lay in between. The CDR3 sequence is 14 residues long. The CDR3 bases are TGTGCCAGCAGTCTCGGGGGGCGCTCCTACGAGCAGTACTTC. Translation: CASSLGGRSYEQYF.

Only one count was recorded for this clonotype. The CDR3 is CASRGFGMNTEAFF. The DNA for the CDR3 is TGTGCCAGCAGGGGGTTCGGAATGAACACTGAAGCTTTCTTT. J is TRBJ1-1 and V is TRBV5-6; D ambiguous. The CDR3 sequence is 14 residues long. Germline V gives CDR1 SGHDT, CDR2 YYEEEE. Trimming took 5 bases from V and 0 from J, leaving 11 bases between them. Combining the CDR3 with reference TRBV5-6 and TRBJ1-1 gives the whole variable domain DAGVTQSPTHLIKTRGQQVTLRCSPKSGHDTVSWYQQALGQGPQFIFQYYEEEERQRGNFPDRFSGHQFPNYSSELNVNALLLGDSALYLCASRGFGMNTEAFFGQGTRLTVV.

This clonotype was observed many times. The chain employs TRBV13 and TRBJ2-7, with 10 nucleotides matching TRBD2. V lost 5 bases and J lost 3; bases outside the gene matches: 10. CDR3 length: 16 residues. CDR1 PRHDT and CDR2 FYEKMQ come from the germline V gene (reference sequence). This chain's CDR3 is CASSLETSGPDYEQYF. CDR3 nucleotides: TGTGCCAGCAGCCTCGAGACTAGCGGGCCAGACTACGAGCAGTACTTC.

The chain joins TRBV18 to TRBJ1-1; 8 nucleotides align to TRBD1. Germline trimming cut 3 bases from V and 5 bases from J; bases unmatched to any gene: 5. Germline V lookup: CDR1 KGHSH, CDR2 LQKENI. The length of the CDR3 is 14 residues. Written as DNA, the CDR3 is TGTGCCAGCTCACCGCAGGGGGCGATAACTGAAGCTTTCTTT. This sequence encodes CASSPQGAITEAFF.

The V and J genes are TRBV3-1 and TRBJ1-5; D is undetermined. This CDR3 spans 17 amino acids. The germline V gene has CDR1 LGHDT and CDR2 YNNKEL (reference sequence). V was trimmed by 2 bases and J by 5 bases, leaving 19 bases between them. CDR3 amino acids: CASSQREREVPYQPQHF. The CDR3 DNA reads TGTGCCAGCAGCCAAAGAGAAAGGGAAGTGCCGTATCAGCCCCAGCATTTT.

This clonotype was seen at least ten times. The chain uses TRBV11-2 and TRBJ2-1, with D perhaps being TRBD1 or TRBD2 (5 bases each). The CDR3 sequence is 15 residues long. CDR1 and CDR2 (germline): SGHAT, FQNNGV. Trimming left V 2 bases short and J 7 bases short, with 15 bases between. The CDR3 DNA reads TGTGCCAGCAGCTTACGAGGGGCCGAGGTAAATGAGCAGTTCTTC. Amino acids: CASSLRGAEVNEQFF.

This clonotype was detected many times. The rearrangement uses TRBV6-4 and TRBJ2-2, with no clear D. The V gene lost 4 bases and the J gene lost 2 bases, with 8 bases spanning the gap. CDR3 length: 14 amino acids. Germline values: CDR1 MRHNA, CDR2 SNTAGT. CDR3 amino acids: CASSGSANTGELFF. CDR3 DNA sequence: TGTGCCAGCAGTGGAAGCGCCAACACCGGGGAGCTGTTTTTT.

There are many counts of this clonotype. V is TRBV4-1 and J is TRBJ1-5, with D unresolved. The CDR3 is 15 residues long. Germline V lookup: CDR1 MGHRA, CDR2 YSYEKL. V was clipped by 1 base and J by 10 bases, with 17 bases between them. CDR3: CASSQVLAPEVPQHF. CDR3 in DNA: TGCGCCAGCAGCCAAGTCCTAGCCCCCGAAGTTCCCCAGCATTTT.

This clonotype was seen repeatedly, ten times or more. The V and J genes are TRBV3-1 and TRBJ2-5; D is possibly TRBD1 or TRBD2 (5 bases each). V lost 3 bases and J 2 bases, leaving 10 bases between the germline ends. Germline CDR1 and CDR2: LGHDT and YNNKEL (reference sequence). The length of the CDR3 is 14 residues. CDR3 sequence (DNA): TGTGCCAGCAGCCACCGGGACCCTCAAGAGACCCAGTACTTC. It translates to CASSHRDPQETQYF.

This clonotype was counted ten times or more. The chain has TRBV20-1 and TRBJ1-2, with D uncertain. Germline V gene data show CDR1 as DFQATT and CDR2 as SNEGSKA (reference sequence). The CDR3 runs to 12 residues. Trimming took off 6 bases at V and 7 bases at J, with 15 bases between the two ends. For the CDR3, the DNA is TGCAGTGCGTCCTCCCCCCTCGGTGGCTACACCTTC. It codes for CSASSPLGGYTF.

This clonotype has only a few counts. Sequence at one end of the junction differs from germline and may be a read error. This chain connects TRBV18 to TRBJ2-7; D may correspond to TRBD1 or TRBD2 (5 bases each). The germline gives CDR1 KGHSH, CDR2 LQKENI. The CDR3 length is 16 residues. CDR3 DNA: TGTGCCAGCTCCCCACAAGCCGCCGGGACGGGGTACGAGCAGTACTTC. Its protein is CASSPQAAGTGYEQYF.

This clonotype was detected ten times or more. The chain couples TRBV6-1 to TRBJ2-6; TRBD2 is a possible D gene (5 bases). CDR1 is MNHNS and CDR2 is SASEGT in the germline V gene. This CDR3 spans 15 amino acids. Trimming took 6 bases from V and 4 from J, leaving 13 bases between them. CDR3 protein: CASRVTGSGANVLTF. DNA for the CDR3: TGTGCCAGCAGGGTTACGGGGTCGGGGGCCAACGTCCTGACTTTC.

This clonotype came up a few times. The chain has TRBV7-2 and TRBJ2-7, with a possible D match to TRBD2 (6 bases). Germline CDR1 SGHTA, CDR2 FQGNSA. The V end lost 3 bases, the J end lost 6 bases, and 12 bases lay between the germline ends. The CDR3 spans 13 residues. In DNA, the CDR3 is TGTGCCAGCAGCTTGGAGGGTGGGCTCGAGCAGTACTTC. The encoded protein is CASSLEGGLEQYF.

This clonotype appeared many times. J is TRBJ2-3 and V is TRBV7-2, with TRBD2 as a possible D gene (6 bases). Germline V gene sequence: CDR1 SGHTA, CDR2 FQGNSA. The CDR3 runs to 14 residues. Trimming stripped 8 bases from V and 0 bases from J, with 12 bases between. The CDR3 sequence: CASLRGLSTDTQYF. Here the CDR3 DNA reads TGTGCCAGCCTGAGGGGACTGAGCACAGATACGCAGTATTTT. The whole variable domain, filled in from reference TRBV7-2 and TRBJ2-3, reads GAGVSQSPSNKVTEKGKDVELRCDPISGHTALYWYRQSLGQGLEFLIYFQGNSAPDKSGLPSDRFSAERTGGSVSTLTIQRTQQEDSAVYLCASLRGLSTDTQYFGPGTRLTVL.

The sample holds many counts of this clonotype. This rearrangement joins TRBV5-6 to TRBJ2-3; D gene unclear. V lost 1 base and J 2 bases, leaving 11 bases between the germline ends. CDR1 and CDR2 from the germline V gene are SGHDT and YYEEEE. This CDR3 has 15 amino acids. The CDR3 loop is CASSLTRSATDTQYF. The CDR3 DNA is TGTGCCAGCAGCTTGACGAGATCCGCCACAGATACGCAGTATTTT.

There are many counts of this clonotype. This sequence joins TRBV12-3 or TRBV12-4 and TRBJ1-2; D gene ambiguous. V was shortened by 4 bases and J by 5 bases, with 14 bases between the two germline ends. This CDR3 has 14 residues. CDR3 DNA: TGTGCCAGCAGTTCCCGTCCGGACGGGTATGGCTACACCTTC. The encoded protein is CASSSRPDGYGYTF.

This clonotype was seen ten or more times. CDR3 nucleotide sequence: TGTGCCAGCAGCTCCCTCCGGGACTCAATTGGGGATACGCAGTATTTT. Translated, it gives CASSSLRDSIGDTQYF. V is TRBV7-9 and J is TRBJ2-3; the D gene is possibly TRBD2 (6 bases). Germline lookup yields CDR1 SEHNR and CDR2 FQNEAQ (reference sequence). V was pared by 4 bases and J by 6 bases, with 20 bases between. CDR3 length equals 16 residues.

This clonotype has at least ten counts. CDR3 region: CAISESGTAAYEQYF. For the CDR3, the DNA is TGTGCCATCAGTGAGTCGGGGACAGCGGCCTACGAGCAGTACTTC. The genes are TRBV10-3 and TRBJ2-7, with 7 bases matching TRBD1. The CDR3 sequence is 15 residues long. V lost 0 bases and J lost 2; bases outside the gene matches: 4. From germline, CDR1 is ENHRY and CDR2 SYGVKD.

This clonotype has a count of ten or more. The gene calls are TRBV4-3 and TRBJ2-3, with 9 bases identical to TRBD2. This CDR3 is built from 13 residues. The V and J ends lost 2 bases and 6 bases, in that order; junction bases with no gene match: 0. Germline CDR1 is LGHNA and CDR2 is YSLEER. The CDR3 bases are TGCGCCAGCAGCCAACTAGCGGGGGATACGCAGTATTTT. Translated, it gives CASSQLAGDTQYF.

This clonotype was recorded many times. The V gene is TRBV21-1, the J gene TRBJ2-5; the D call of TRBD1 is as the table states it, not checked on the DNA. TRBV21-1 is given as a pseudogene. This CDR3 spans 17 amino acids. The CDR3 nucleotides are TGTGCCAGCAGCAAAAAAACAGCGCACAGGGGGCGAGAGACCCAGTACTTC. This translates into CASSKKTAHRGRETQYF.

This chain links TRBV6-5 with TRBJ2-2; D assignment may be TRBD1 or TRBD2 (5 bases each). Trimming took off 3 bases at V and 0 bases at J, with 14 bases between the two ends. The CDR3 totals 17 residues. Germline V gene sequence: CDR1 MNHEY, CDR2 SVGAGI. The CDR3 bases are TGTGCCAGCAGTTATGTATGGGGACCCACGAACACCGGGGAGCTGTTTTTT. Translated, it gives CASSYVWGPTNTGELFF.

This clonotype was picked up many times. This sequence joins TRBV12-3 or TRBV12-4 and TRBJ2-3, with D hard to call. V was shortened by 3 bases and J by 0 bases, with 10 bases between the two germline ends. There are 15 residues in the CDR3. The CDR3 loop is CASSFLALSTDTQYF. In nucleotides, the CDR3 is TGTGCCAGCAGTTTCCTGGCCCTTAGCACAGATACGCAGTATTTT.

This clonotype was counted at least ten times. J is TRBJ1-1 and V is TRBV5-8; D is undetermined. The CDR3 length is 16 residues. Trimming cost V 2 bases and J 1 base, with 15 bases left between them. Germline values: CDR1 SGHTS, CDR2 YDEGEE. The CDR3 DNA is TGTGCCAGCAGCTTTCGGGTTGGGCAGGAGAACACTGAAGCTTTCTTT. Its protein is CASSFRVGQENTEAFF.

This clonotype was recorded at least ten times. CDR3 DNA: TGTGCCAGCAGAGGGGTCCCTGAAGCTTTCTTT. Its translation is CASRGVPEAFF. The V call is TRBV2, the J call TRBJ1-1, with D possibly being TRBD1 (5 bases). V shed 6 bases and J shed 6 bases, with 8 bases lying between them. CDR1 and CDR2 (germline): SNHLY, FYNNEI. The CDR3 spans 11 residues.

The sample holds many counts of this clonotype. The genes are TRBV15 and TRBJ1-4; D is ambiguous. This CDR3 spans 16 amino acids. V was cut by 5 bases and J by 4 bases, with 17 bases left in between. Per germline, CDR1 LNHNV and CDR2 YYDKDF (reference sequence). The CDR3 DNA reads TGTGCCACCAGCCCAAAGCGGCGGACCTATAATGAAAAACTGTTTTTT. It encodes CATSPKRRTYNEKLFF.